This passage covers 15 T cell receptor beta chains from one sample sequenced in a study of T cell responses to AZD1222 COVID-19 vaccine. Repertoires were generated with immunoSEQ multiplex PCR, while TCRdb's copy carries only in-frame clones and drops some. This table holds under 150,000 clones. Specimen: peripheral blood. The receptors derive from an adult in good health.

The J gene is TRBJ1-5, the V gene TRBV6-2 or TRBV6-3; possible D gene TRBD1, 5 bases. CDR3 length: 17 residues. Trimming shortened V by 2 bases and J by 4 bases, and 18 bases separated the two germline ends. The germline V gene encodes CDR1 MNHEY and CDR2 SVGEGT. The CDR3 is CASSYNQGVQWNQPQHF. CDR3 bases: TGTGCCAGCAGTTACAATCAGGGAGTTCAGTGGAATCAGCCCCAGCATTTT.

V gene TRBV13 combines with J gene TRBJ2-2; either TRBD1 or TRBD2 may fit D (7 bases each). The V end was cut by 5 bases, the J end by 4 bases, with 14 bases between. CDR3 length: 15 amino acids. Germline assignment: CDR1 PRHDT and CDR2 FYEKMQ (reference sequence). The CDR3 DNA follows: TGTGCCAGCAGCCCAGCAGGGGGGGGCACCGGGGAGCTGTTTTTT. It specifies CASSPAGGGTGELFF. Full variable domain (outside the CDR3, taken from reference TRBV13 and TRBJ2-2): AAGVIQSPRHLIKEKRETATLKCYPIPRHDTVYWYQQGPGQDPQFLISFYEKMQSDKGSIPDRFSAQQFSDYHSELNMSSLELGDSALYFCASSPAGGGTGELFFGEGSRLTVL.

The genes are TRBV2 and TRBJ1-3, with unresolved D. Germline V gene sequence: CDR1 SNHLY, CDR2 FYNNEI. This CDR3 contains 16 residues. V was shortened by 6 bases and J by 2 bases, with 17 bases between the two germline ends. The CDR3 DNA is TGTGCCAGCAGCAGACTAGCCCGGGCGACTGGAAACACCATATATTTT. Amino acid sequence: CASSRLARATGNTIYF.

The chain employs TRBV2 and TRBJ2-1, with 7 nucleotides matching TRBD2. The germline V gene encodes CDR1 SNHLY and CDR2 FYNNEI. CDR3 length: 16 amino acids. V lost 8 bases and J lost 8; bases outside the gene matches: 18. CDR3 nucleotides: TGTGCCAGCGCCCCTCCGTCGGCGGGGGTAAGCGATGAGCAGTTCTTC. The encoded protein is CASAPPSAGVSDEQFF.

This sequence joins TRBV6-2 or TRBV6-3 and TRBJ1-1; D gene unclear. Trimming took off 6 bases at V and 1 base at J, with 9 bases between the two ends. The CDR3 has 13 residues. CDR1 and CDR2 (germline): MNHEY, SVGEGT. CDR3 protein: CASSPNRNTEAFF. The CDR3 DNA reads TGTGCCAGCAGCCCTAATCGGAACACTGAAGCTTTCTTT.

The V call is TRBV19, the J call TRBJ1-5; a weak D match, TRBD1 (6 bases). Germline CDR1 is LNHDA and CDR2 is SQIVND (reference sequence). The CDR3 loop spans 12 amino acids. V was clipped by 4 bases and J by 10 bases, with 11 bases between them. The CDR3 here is CASSNRAIPQHF. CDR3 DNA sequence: TGTGCCAGTAGTAACAGGGCCATACCCCAGCATTTT. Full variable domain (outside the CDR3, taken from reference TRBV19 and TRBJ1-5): DGGITQSPKYLFRKEGQNVTLSCEQNLNHDAMYWYRQDPGQGLRLIYYSQIVNDFQKGDIAEGYSVSREKKESFPLTVTSAQKNPTAFYLCASSNRAIPQHFGDGTRLSIL.

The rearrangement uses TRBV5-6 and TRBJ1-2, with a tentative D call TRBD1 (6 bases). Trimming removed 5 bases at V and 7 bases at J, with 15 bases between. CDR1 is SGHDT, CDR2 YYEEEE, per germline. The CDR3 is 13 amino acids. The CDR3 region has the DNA TGTGCCAGCAGACCCACAGGGTTCGGTGGCTACACCTTC. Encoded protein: CASRPTGFGGYTF.

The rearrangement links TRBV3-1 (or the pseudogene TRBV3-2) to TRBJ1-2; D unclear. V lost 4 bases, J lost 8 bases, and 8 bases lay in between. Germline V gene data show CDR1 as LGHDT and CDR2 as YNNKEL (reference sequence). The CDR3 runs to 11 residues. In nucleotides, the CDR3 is TGTGCCAGCAGCCGCGGGAGGGGCTACACCTTC. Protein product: CASSRGRGYTF.

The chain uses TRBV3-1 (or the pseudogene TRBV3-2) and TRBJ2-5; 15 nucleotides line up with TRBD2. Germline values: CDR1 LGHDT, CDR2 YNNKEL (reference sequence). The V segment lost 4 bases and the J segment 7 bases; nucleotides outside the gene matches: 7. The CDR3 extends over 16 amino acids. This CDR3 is CASSPRTSGGAGTQYF. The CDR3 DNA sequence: TGTGCCAGCAGCCCACGGACTAGCGGGGGGGCCGGGACCCAGTACTTC.

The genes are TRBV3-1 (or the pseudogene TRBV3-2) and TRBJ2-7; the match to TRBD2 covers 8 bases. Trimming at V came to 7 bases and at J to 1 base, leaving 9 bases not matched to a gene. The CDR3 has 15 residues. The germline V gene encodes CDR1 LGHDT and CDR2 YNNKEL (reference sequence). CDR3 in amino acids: CASTPRAGGSYEQYF. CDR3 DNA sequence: TGTGCCAGCACCCCTAGGGCGGGGGGTTCCTACGAGCAGTACTTC.

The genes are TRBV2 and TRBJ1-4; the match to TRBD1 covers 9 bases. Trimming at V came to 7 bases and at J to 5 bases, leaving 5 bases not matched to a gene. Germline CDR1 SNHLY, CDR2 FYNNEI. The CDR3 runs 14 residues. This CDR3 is CASTRDRENEKLFF. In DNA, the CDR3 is TGTGCCAGCACCAGGGACAGGGAGAATGAAAAACTGTTTTTT.

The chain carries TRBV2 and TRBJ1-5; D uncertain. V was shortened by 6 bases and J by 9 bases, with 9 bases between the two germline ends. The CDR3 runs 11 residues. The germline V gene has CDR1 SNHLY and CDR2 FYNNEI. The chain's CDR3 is CASRRVGPQHF. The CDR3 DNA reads TGTGCCAGCAGACGGGTCGGGCCCCAGCATTTT.

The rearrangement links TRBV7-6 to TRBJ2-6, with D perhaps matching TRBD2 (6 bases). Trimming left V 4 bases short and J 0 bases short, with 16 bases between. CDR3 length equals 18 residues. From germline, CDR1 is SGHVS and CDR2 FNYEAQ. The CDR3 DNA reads TGTGCCAGCAGCTGGGAGGCGTATGTGGGCTCTGGGGCCAACGTCCTGACTTTC. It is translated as CASSWEAYVGSGANVLTF.

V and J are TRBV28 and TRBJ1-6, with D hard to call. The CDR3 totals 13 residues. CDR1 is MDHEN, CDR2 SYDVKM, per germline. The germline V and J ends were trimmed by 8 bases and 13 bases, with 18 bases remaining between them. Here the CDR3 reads CASRGAALGPLHF. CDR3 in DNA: TGTGCCAGCCGAGGCGCAGCTCTCGGGCCCCTCCACTTT.

In DNA form, the CDR3 reads TGTGCCAGCAGGAAGACAGGTTTGAGGGGGAACACTGAAGCTTTCTTT. Translation gives CASRKTGLRGNTEAFF. This sequence joins TRBV2 and TRBJ1-1; a possible D gene is TRBD1 (6 bases). V lost 6 bases to trimming and J lost 1 base, with 18 bases between them. There are 16 residues in the CDR3. Germline CDR1 SNHLY, CDR2 FYNNEI.